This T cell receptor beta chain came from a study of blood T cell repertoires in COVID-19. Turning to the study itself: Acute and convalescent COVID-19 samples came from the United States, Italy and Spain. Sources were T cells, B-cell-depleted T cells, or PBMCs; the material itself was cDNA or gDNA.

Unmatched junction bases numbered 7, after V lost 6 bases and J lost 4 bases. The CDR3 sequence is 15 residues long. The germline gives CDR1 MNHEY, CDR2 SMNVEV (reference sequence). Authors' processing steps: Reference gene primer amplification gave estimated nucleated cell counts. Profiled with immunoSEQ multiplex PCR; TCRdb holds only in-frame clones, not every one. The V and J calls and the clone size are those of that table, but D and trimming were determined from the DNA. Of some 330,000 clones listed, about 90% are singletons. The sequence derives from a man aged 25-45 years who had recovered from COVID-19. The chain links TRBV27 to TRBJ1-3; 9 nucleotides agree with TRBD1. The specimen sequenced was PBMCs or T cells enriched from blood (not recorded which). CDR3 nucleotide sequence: TGTGCCAGCAGCTTCACAGGGGGCCTCGGAAACACCATATATTTT. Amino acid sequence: CASSFTGGLGNTIYF.